The 30 T cell receptor beta chains presented below share a single source sample, sequenced in a study of T-cell reconstitution after alpha-beta-depleted transplantation in children. Library preparation (for TCRbeta) was performed with unique molecular identifiers. Each CDR3 protein gets one entry after TCRdb re-called the PCR reads with MiXCR. The sample yields under 300,000 distinct CDR3 sequences, approximately 10% seen once. Sequencing was performed on peripheral blood, taken 180 days after TCRalphabeta/CD19-depleted stem cell transplant. These receptors were taken from a male patient between 2 and 15 years old who had a stem cell transplant for chronic granulomatous disease, so the T cells may come from the graft donor.

This clonotype was seen repeatedly, ten times or more. The rearrangement uses TRBV27 and TRBJ2-6; D may be TRBD1 (5 bases). The V gene lost 5 bases and the J gene lost 0 bases, with 11 bases spanning the gap. Germline values: CDR1 MNHEY, CDR2 SMNVEV (reference sequence). CDR3 length: 16 amino acids. The CDR3 loop reads CASSMDKSSGANVLTF. The CDR3 coding sequence is TGTGCCAGCAGTATGGACAAGAGCTCTGGGGCCAACGTCCTGACTTTC.

Of note for this clonotype: A read error is possible here, since a much larger clone lies one base away. Because it lacks the conserved phenylalanine or tryptophan at the end, this CDR3 is likely a read error. The chain uses TRBV6-2 or TRBV6-3 and TRBJ2-3; maybe TRBD2 (5 bases). Deletions cut 5 bases from V and 0 bases from J, with 12 bases between. Germline-derived CDR1 and CDR2 are MNHEY and SVGEGT. The CDR3 runs 15 residues. The CDR3 nucleotides are TGTGCCAGCAGTCTTAGCGTTGATAGCACAGATACGCAGTATTCT. It encodes CASSLSVDSTDTQYS.

Concerning this clonotype: This could be a read error, since a much larger clone is one nucleotide away. This rearrangement joins TRBV5-1 to TRBJ2-1; D might be TRBD1 (7 bases). Germline assignment: CDR1 SGHRS and CDR2 YFSETQ. CDR3 size: 15 residues. The CDR3 region is CASNFEEGAIDDQFF. The CDR3 DNA is TGCGCCAGCAATTTTGAGGAGGGGGCTATAGATGACCAGTTCTTC.

With regard to this clonotype: A read error may explain this, as a much larger clone is one base away. The chain carries TRBV7-2 and TRBJ2-1; 8 bases fit TRBD2. This CDR3 has 16 residues. V lost 4 bases, J lost 9 bases, and 14 bases stayed unmatched. Germline V CDR1 and CDR2: SGHTA, FQGNSA. The CDR3 region has the DNA TGTGCCAGCAGCTCCAGACTAACGGGGGGGTACGGTGAGCAGTTCTTC. Translated, it gives CASSSRLTGGYGEQFF.

This clonotype was detected many times. This rearrangement joins TRBV28 to TRBJ1-1, with 8 nucleotides matching TRBD1. Trimming at V came to 5 bases and at J to 3 bases, leaving 5 bases not matched to a gene. This CDR3 spans 14 amino acids. CDR1 is MDHEN, CDR2 SYDVKM, per germline. CDR3 residues: CASSKYRGYTEAFF. In DNA form, the CDR3 reads TGTGCCAGCAGTAAATACAGGGGGTACACTGAAGCTTTCTTT.

This clonotype was seen a handful of times. The chain employs TRBV5-1 and TRBJ2-5; D is possibly TRBD2 (7 bases). CDR3 length: 14 amino acids. The germline V and J ends were trimmed by 4 bases and 5 bases, with 15 bases remaining between them. Germline V CDR1 and CDR2: SGHRS, YFSETQ. The CDR3 region has the DNA TGCGCCAGCAGCAGGGGGGGCGCTGGCGAGACCCAGTACTTC. This encodes CASSRGGAGETQYF.

As for this clonotype: Just one base apart from a much larger clone, this may be a read error. The chain carries TRBV10-3 and TRBJ2-7, with 11 bases aligning to TRBD2. The germline gives CDR1 ENHRY, CDR2 SYGVKD. This CDR3 has 15 amino acids. Trimming cost V 4 bases and J 9 bases; bases outside gene matches: 11. The CDR3 sequence is CAISAGTSGFWGQYF. The CDR3 nucleotides read TGTGCCATCAGTGCTGGGACTAGCGGTTTTTGGGGGCAGTACTTC.

This clonotype was seen at least ten times. The V and J genes are TRBV7-9 and TRBJ2-7, with TRBD2 matching 11 bases. Trimming at V came to 2 bases and at J to 7 bases, leaving 7 bases not matched to a gene. The CDR3 consists of 15 residues. The germline V gene encodes CDR1 SEHNR and CDR2 FQNEAQ (reference sequence). CDR3 sequence: CASSLHSGRAREQYF. The CDR3 DNA sequence: TGTGCCAGCAGCTTACATAGCGGGAGGGCCCGAGAGCAGTACTTC.

There are many counts of this clonotype. The gene calls are TRBV7-9 and TRBJ2-7; D uncertain. The V end lost 1 base, the J end lost 8 bases, and 18 bases lay between the germline ends. The CDR3 has 15 amino acids. CDR1 and CDR2 (germline): SEHNR, FQNEAQ (reference sequence). The CDR3 protein is CASSLEGSLPLQQYF. CDR3 DNA: TGTGCCAGCAGCTTAGAAGGGTCCCTCCCCCTCCAGCAGTACTTC.

This clonotype was seen at least ten times. The chain joins TRBV6-2 or TRBV6-3 to TRBJ2-1, with 11 nucleotides matching TRBD2. Trimming took 2 bases from V and 6 from J; bases not matched to a gene: 3. CDR1 is MNHEY and CDR2 is SVGEGT in the germline V gene. The CDR3 sequence is 15 residues long. The DNA of the CDR3 is TGTGCCAGCAGTTACGGGACTAGCGGTCTCAATGAGCAGTTCTTC. Its translation is CASSYGTSGLNEQFF.

This clonotype has a count of ten or more. The chain is built from TRBV14 and TRBJ2-1; 11 bases are shared with TRBD2. Per the germline V gene, CDR1 is SGHDN and CDR2 is FVKESK. After removal of 3 bases from V and 10 bases from J, the junction contained 14 bases not matched to a gene. The CDR3 is 17 residues long. The CDR3 spells CASSHTGTSGSKREQFF. In DNA form, the CDR3 reads TGTGCCAGCAGCCACACCGGGACTAGCGGTTCAAAACGGGAGCAGTTCTTC.

This clonotype was detected ten times or more. The chain recombines TRBV7-2 with TRBJ1-5, with a possible D match to TRBD1 (5 bases). The CDR3 extends over 17 amino acids. V was shortened by 2 bases and J by 4 bases, with 18 bases between the two germline ends. Germline V gene lookup returns CDR1 SGHTA and CDR2 FQGNSA. CDR3 sequence (DNA): TGTGCCAGCAGCTTAAGCCCTCAGGGCATTGCAAATCAGCCCCAGCATTTT. Protein sequence: CASSLSPQGIANQPQHF.

This clonotype has at least ten counts. The genes are TRBV28 and TRBJ2-7, with 8 positions matching TRBD1. The CDR3 sequence is 14 residues long. Germline V gene data show CDR1 as MDHEN and CDR2 as SYDVKM. V shed 8 bases, J shed 7 bases, and the junction held 13 bases outside the gene matches. The CDR3 DNA sequence: TGTGCCAGCGTGACCGGGGACAGGCTACAGGAGCAGTACTTC. This sequence encodes CASVTGDRLQEQYF.

This clonotype appeared many times. This sequence joins TRBV29-1 and TRBJ1-4; the D gene is possibly TRBD1 (6 bases). The ends were cut back, 4 bases at V and 2 bases at J, with 17 bases in the middle. CDR1 is SQVTM, CDR2 ANQGSEA, per germline. CDR3 length: 16 amino acids. CDR3 nucleotides: TGCAGCGTTGCGTACAGGGAGAGGGCGACTAATGAAAAACTGTTTTTT. This codes for CSVAYRERATNEKLFF.

This clonotype was counted many times. CDR3 loop: CASSLAVGPETDTQYF. In DNA form, the CDR3 reads TGTGCCAGCAGTTTAGCGGTAGGCCCAGAAACAGATACGCAGTATTTT. J is TRBJ2-3 and V is TRBV12-3 or TRBV12-4; no definite D call. The V end lost 0 bases, the J end lost 3 bases, and 13 bases lay between the germline ends. The CDR3 runs to 16 residues.

In this sample, this clonotype turned up many times. The V and J genes are TRBV5-5 and TRBJ2-1; no reliable D call. This CDR3 contains 15 residues. Germline assignment: CDR1 SGHKS and CDR2 YYEKEE (reference sequence). Trimming pared 3 bases from V and 5 bases from J, leaving 15 bases between. CDR3 sequence (DNA): TGTGCCAGCAGCTCCCCCGCAGTCACCGACAATGAGCAGTTCTTC. Translating gives CASSSPAVTDNEQFF. The full variable domain, its missing parts supplied by reference TRBV5-5 and TRBJ2-1, is DAGVTQSPTHLIKTRGQQVTLRCSPISGHKSVSWYQQVLGQGPQFIFQYYEKEERGRGNFPDRFSARQFPNYSSELNVNALLLGDSALYLCASSSPAVTDNEQFFGPGTRLTVL.

This clonotype has at least ten counts. This chain uses TRBV3-1 with TRBJ2-7, with 12 positions matching TRBD2. Trimming removed 3 bases from V and 2 bases from J; junction bases left unmatched: 2. CDR1 is LGHDT and CDR2 is YNNKEL in the germline V gene (reference sequence). This CDR3 is built from 15 residues. This CDR3 is CASSQRLAGAYEQYF. The CDR3 DNA is TGTGCCAGCAGCCAGAGACTAGCGGGAGCCTACGAGCAGTACTTC.

This clonotype was counted many times. This chain connects TRBV20-1 to TRBJ1-6; weak D call: TRBD1 (5 bases). The CDR3 is 14 residues long. Germline CDR1 and CDR2: DFQATT and SNEGSKA (reference sequence). With 4 bases removed from V and 5 bases from J, the gap between germline ends came to 12 bases. CDR3 sequence (DNA): TGCAGTGCTAACCGGGGCTTCGATAATTCACCCCTCCACTTT. This encodes CSANRGFDNSPLHF.

The table lists this clonotype with many counts. The chain uses TRBV11-2 and TRBJ2-7; possibly TRBD1 for D (7 bases). V lost 5 bases to trimming and J lost 6 bases, with 20 bases between them. In germline, CDR1 is SGHAT, CDR2 FQNNGV. The length of the CDR3 is 15 residues. The CDR3 sequence is CASSQWRGLWREQYF. CDR3 bases: TGTGCCAGCAGCCAGTGGAGGGGGCTATGGCGCGAGCAGTACTTC.

This clonotype has a count of ten or more. The chain is built from TRBV7-3 and TRBJ2-3, with a possible D match to TRBD2 (6 bases). The CDR3 runs 15 residues. V was cut by 2 bases and J by 1 base, with 10 bases left in between. Germline CDR1 reads SGHTA; CDR2 reads FQGTGA. CDR3 sequence reads: CASSLGGLRTDTQYF. In DNA, the CDR3 is TGTGCCAGCAGCTTAGGGGGACTGCGCACAGATACGCAGTATTTT.

Many counts were recorded for this clonotype. J is TRBJ2-7 and V is TRBV7-6, with D possibly TRBD1 on 5 matching bases. The length of the CDR3 is 15 residues. The V end lost 3 bases, the J end lost 4 bases, and 16 bases lay between the germline ends. Germline V gene lookup returns CDR1 SGHVS and CDR2 FNYEAQ. The CDR3 reads CASSFEFRVGYEQYF. The DNA of the CDR3 is TGTGCCAGCAGCTTCGAATTCAGGGTGGGGTACGAGCAGTACTTC.

This clonotype was counted at least ten times. The V gene is TRBV11-2, the J gene TRBJ2-5, with 10 bases identical to TRBD1. Germline V CDR1 and CDR2: SGHAT, FQNNGV. The CDR3 runs 15 residues. Losses at the gene ends were 3 bases for V and 5 bases for J; bases not matched to a gene: 6. The CDR3 region is CASSLDRGGVETQYF. The CDR3 bases are TGTGCCAGCAGCTTGGACAGGGGGGGCGTCGAGACCCAGTACTTC.

The sample holds many counts of this clonotype. V is TRBV11-2 and J is TRBJ2-7, with TRBD1 identical over 10 bases. Germline V gene sequence: CDR1 SGHAT, CDR2 FQNNGV. Germline trimming cut 5 bases from V and 7 bases from J; bases unmatched to any gene: 8. The length of the CDR3 is 14 residues. The CDR3 nucleotides read TGTGCCAGCAGCCTACGACAGGGGGCGCGGGAGCAGTACTTC. The encoded protein is CASSLRQGAREQYF.

This clonotype was recorded many times. The chain carries TRBV20-1 and TRBJ1-2, with TRBD1 as a possible D gene (5 bases). The CDR3 extends over 14 amino acids. Germline-derived CDR1 and CDR2 are DFQATT and SNEGSKA (reference sequence). The germline V and J ends were trimmed by 0 bases and 5 bases, with 13 bases remaining between them. As DNA, the CDR3 is TGCAGTGCTAGAGATGACAGCCAACTGTATGGCTACACCTTC. Its protein is CSARDDSQLYGYTF.

This clonotype was seen at least ten times. The chain has TRBV20-1 and TRBJ2-1, with unresolved D. This CDR3 contains 14 residues. CDR1 is DFQATT, CDR2 SNEGSKA, per germline (reference sequence). Trimming cost V 6 bases and J 0 bases, with 12 bases left between them. The CDR3 protein is CSAQHTASYNEQFF. CDR3 in DNA: TGCAGTGCGCAACACACCGCCTCCTACAATGAGCAGTTCTTC.

This clonotype has ten or more counts. The V call is TRBV2, the J call TRBJ2-7; tentatively, D is TRBD1 or TRBD2 (7 bases each). The CDR3 is 16 residues long. V was cut by 6 bases and J by 0 bases, with 18 bases left in between. CDR1 is SNHLY, CDR2 FYNNEI, per germline. CDR3 loop: CASSLSQGTNSYEQYF. CDR3 sequence (DNA): TGTGCCAGCAGCCTATCACAGGGGACTAACTCCTACGAGCAGTACTTC.

This clonotype was counted a few times. This sequence joins TRBV29-1 and TRBJ1-2; D possibly corresponds to TRBD1 (6 bases). This CDR3 has 18 amino acids. Germline CDR1 and CDR2: SQVTM and ANQGSEA. Trimming cost V 2 bases and J 2 bases, with 24 bases left between them. Here the CDR3 reads CSVEKPPRRGTVNYGYTF. CDR3 coding DNA: TGCAGCGTTGAAAAACCGCCCCGAAGGGGGACGGTCAACTATGGCTACACCTTC.

This clonotype was detected many times. The rearrangement uses TRBV12-3 or TRBV12-4 and TRBJ2-5; 7 bases fit TRBD1. This CDR3 is 17 amino acids long. V lost 3 bases and J lost 1; bases outside the gene matches: 11. In DNA form, the CDR3 reads TGTGCCAGCAGTTTTACTGTGGTGGGGACAGTCCAAGAGACCCAGTACTTC. Translation gives CASSFTVVGTVQETQYF.

This clonotype was observed at least ten times. The chain recombines TRBV28 with TRBJ2-7; no definite D call. V gave up 6 bases and J gave up 0 bases, with 3 bases separating them. In germline, CDR1 is MDHEN, CDR2 SYDVKM. This CDR3 has 11 residues. In DNA, the CDR3 is TGTGCCAGCAGGGACTCCTACGAGCAGTACTTC. This codes for CASRDSYEQYF.

This clonotype was seen many times. V usage is TRBV6-2 or TRBV6-3 and J usage is TRBJ2-7, with 10 bases lining up with TRBD2. The CDR3 runs 17 residues. V lost 7 bases to trimming and J lost 1 base; unmatched junction nucleotides: 13. Germline V lookup: CDR1 MNHEY, CDR2 SVGEGT. In DNA form, the CDR3 reads TGTGCCAGCACCACTTTATCTACTAGCGGGAATTCCTACGAGCAGTACTTC. Amino acids: CASTTLSTSGNSYEQYF.